These T cell receptor beta chains were read from a single sample in a study of cytomegalovirus exposure and HLA in healthy donors. TCRdb's copy holds only in-frame clones and misses some; the assay was immunoSEQ multiplex PCR. This sample has under 200,000 clones, with 60% to 80% found just once. The sample consisted of PBMCs. All receptors derive from a man in his forties in good health and CMV-seronegative. Each CDR3 is given with its conserved first and last residue. The D gene is left open where the match is weak. Clone size is given for some rows only: seen once, a few or many times, or a class if the clone is expanded.

v_call	clone_size	d_call	j_call	cdr3_aa	cdr3_nt
TRBV5-1	NA	TRBD2	TRBJ2-1	CASSLVAGGHNEQFF	TGCGCCAGCAGCTTGGTGGCGGGAGGGCACAATGAGCAGTTCTTC
TRBV7-3	NA	NA	TRBJ1-1	CASSYWRDTEAFF	TGTGCCAGCAGCTACTGGCGGGACACTGAAGCTTTCTTT
TRBV9	NA	NA	TRBJ2-3	CASSAGGPPDTQYF	TGTGCCAGCAGCGCCGGGGGGCCTCCAGATACGCAGTATTTT
TRBV4-2	NA	TRBD1	TRBJ2-7	CASSQVHTTGQLSYEQYF	TGTGCCAGCAGCCAAGTTCATACTACGGGACAGCTGTCCTACGAGCAGTACTTC
TRBV7-6	NA	TRBD2	TRBJ2-5	CASSLAGGPEETQYF	TGTGCCAGCAGCTTGGCGGGAGGGCCGGAGGAGACCCAGTACTTC
TRBV4-3	NA	TRBD2	TRBJ2-1	CASSQGWNGTSEVNEQFF	TGCGCCAGCAGCCAAGGCTGGAATGGGACTAGCGAGGTAAATGAGCAGTTCTTC
TRBV11-1	NA	NA	TRBJ2-2	CASSPDGTRTGELFF	TGTGCCAGCAGCCCGGACGGGACTCGCACCGGGGAGCTGTTTTTT
TRBV5-5	once	NA	TRBJ2-7	CASSFSTAHEQYF	TGTGCCAGCAGCTTTAGTACAGCCCACGAGCAGTACTTC
TRBV6-5	NA	NA	TRBJ2-5	CASSYAGAVGETQYF	TGTGCCAGCAGTTACGCTGGGGCTGTTGGAGAGACCCAGTACTTC
TRBV19	NA	NA	TRBJ2-3	CASSIETAMAYTDTQYF	TGTGCCAGTAGTATAGAAACAGCCATGGCTTACACAGATACGCAGTATTTT
TRBV7-6	few	TRBD1	TRBJ2-3	CASSSGTGRAGGGSQYF	TGTGCCAGCAGCTCTGGGACAGGGAGGGCCGGAGGAGGATCGCAGTATTTT
TRBV11-2	NA	TRBD1	TRBJ2-7	CASSLPYRGMTYEQYF	TGTGCCAGCAGCCTCCCATACAGGGGCATGACCTACGAGCAGTACTTC
TRBV7-8	NA	NA	TRBJ2-2	CASSSPGANTGELFF	TGTGCCAGCAGTTCTCCGGGAGCGAACACCGGGGAGCTGTTTTTT
TRBV4-1	NA	NA	TRBJ2-7	CASSHAPLALPYEQYF	TGCGCCAGCAGCCATGCCCCACTAGCATTACCTTACGAGCAGTACTTC
TRBV5-8	NA	TRBD1	TRBJ2-7	CASSLVGQGNEQYF	TGTGCCAGCAGCTTGGTTGGACAGGGCAACGAGCAGTACTTC
TRBV27	NA	NA	TRBJ1-5	CASSSISNQPQHF	TGTGCCAGCAGTTCCATTAGCAATCAGCCCCAGCATTTT
TRBV2	NA	NA	TRBJ2-2	CASSGKGHSTGELFF	TGTGCCAGCAGTGGAAAAGGACATTCCACCGGGGAGCTGTTTTTT
TRBV5-4	few	NA	TRBJ1-1	CASSLSGEAFF	TGTGCCAGCAGCTTGTCAGGTGAAGCTTTCTTT
TRBV4-1	few	TRBD2	TRBJ2-1	CASSQLTFGGRVTGNEQFF	TGCGCCAGCAGCCAACTTACTTTCGGCGGGAGGGTAACGGGCAATGAGCAGTTCTTC
TRBV7-6	few	TRBD2	TRBJ2-5	CASSSRGDQYF	TGTGCCAGCAGCTCCCGGGGGGACCAGTACTTC
TRBV5-1	few	NA	TRBJ1-6	CASSNQVGGTSYNSPLHF	TGCGCCAGCAGCAATCAAGTCGGGGGGACGTCCTATAATTCACCCCTCCACTTT
TRBV5-1	NA	TRBD1	TRBJ2-5	CASGRDRERETQYF	TGCGCCAGCGGCCGGGACAGGGAGCGGGAGACCCAGTACTTC
TRBV7-3	NA	TRBD1	TRBJ1-2	CASSPGQKGYGYTF	TGTGCCAGCAGCCCGGGACAGAAGGGCTATGGCTACACCTTC
TRBV7-9	few	TRBD1	TRBJ2-7	CASSPSPGTGNEQYF	TGTGCCAGCAGCCCGAGTCCCGGGACAGGGAACGAGCAGTACTTC
TRBV11-1	few	TRBD2	TRBJ2-3	CASSPSGGAIDTQYF	TGTGCCAGCAGCCCCAGCGGGGGGGCCATAGATACGCAGTATTTT
TRBV7-3	NA	NA	TRBJ2-5	CASSLRPQETQYF	TGTGCCAGCAGCTTAAGGCCCCAAGAGACCCAGTACTTC
TRBV6-1	few	NA	TRBJ1-2	CASIRDTYYGYTF	TGTGCCAGCATCCGGGACACATACTATGGCTACACCTTC
TRBV29-1	few	TRBD1	TRBJ1-1	CSVGTVLQAFF	TGCAGCGTGGGGACAGTTCTCCAAGCTTTCTTT
TRBV30	NA	TRBD1	TRBJ2-5	CAWSPPQSRTGKRNF	TGTGCCTGGAGCCCCCCCCAATCCCGGACAGGGAAACGGAACTTC
TRBV6-4	NA	NA	TRBJ2-6	CASSHPSTGQGANVLTF	TGTGCCAGCAGCCACCCGAGCACTGGACAGGGGGCCAACGTCCTGACTTTC
TRBV6-6	NA	TRBD1	TRBJ1-4	CASSSTGQGLEKLFF	TGTGCCAGCAGTTCCACGGGACAGGGGTTAGAAAAACTGTTTTTT
TRBV5-1	once	TRBD1	TRBJ2-1	CASSLALTGGGLGEQFF	TGCGCCAGCAGCTTGGCCCTGACAGGGGGAGGTTTGGGTGAGCAGTTCTTC